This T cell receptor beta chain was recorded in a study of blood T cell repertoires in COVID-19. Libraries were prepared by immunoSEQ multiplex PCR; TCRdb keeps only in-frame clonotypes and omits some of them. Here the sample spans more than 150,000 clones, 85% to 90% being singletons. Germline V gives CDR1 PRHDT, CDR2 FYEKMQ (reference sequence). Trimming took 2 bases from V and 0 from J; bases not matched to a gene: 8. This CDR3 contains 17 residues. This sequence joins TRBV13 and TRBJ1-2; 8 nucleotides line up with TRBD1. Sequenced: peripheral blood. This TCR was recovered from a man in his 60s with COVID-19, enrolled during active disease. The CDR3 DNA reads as TGTGCCAGCAGCTTAAGCATCGGGACAGGCGCTAACTATGGCTACACCTTC. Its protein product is CASSLSIGTGANYGYTF.